These 23 T cell receptor beta chains were all obtained from the same sample, sequenced in a study of blood T cell repertoires in COVID-19. Clones were read by immunoSEQ multiplex PCR, and TCRdb kept only the in-frame ones, dropping some. In the table there are around 200,000 clones, around nine tenths of which are singletons. The sequenced material came from peripheral blood. The origin of the receptors is a man aged 55-75 years who had recovered from COVID-19.

This clone was detected once. The chain has TRBV6-6 and TRBJ1-3; D uncertain. The CDR3 is 14 amino acids. Per germline, CDR1 MNHNY and CDR2 SVGAGI (reference sequence). V was pared by 2 bases and J by 2 bases, with 7 bases between. This CDR3 reads CASSYRDTGNTIYF. CDR3 nucleotides: TGTGCCAGCAGTTACCGGGATACTGGAAACACCATATATTTT.

The chain carries TRBV6-2 or TRBV6-3 and TRBJ1-1, with TRBD1 matching 9 bases. The CDR3 spans 15 residues. Unmatched junction bases numbered 8, after V lost 5 bases and J lost 4 bases. The germline V gene has CDR1 MNHEY and CDR2 SVGEGT. CDR3 sequence: CASSTMGQGGTEAFF. In DNA form, the CDR3 reads TGTGCCAGCAGTACGATGGGACAGGGAGGCACTGAAGCTTTCTTT.

The genes are TRBV25-1 and TRBJ1-1; possibly TRBD1 for D (5 bases). Trimming pared 1 base from V and 4 bases from J, leaving 19 bases between. There are 17 residues in the CDR3. Germline CDR1 reads MGHDK; CDR2 reads SYGVNS. The CDR3 sequence: CASSELTGRLVRTEAFF. The CDR3 nucleotides read TGTGCCAGCAGTGAATTAACAGGCCGGTTGGTTCGCACTGAAGCTTTCTTT.

CDR3 DNA sequence: TGTGCCAGTAGTACGGGACTGTCCACAGATACGCAGTATTTT. It is translated as CASSTGLSTDTQYF. The genes are TRBV19 and TRBJ2-3, with TRBD2 as a possible D gene (6 bases). Trimming took off 4 bases at V and 2 bases at J, with 10 bases between the two ends. CDR3 length: 14 residues. Looked up from germline, CDR1 is LNHDA and CDR2 is SQIVND (reference sequence). Full variable domain (missing parts from reference TRBV19 and TRBJ2-3): DGGITQSPKYLFRKEGQNVTLSCEQNLNHDAMYWYRQDPGQGLRLIYYSQIVNDFQKGDIAEGYSVSREKKESFPLTVTSAQKNPTAFYLCASSTGLSTDTQYFGPGTRLTVL.

The chain uses TRBV3-1 (or the pseudogene TRBV3-2) and TRBJ1-5, with 7 bases fitting TRBD1. Germline V gene sequence: CDR1 LGHDT, CDR2 YNNKEL (reference sequence). CDR3 length equals 14 residues. J lost 3 bases, V lost 3 bases, and 2 bases had no gene match. CDR3 protein: CASSQGTANQPQHF. DNA of the CDR3: TGTGCCAGCAGCCAGGGGACAGCCAATCAGCCCCAGCATTTT.

V gene TRBV2 combines with J gene TRBJ2-5; TRBD1 might be the D (5 bases). The V gene lost 3 bases and the J gene lost 7 bases, with 9 bases spanning the gap. CDR1 and CDR2 from the germline V gene are SNHLY and FYNNEI. CDR3 length: 12 amino acids. CDR3 loop: CASSEDTGTQYF. DNA of the CDR3: TGTGCCAGCAGTGAGGACACCGGGACCCAGTACTTC.

V gene TRBV11-3 combines with J gene TRBJ2-2; TRBD2 agrees at 9 bases. This CDR3 contains 15 residues. Unmatched junction bases numbered 5, after V lost 5 bases and J lost 4 bases. Germline lookup yields CDR1 SGHNT and CDR2 YENEEA. In nucleotides, the CDR3 is TGTGCCAGCAGCCCGATAGCGGGGGCCACCGGGGAGCTGTTTTTT. Translated: CASSPIAGATGELFF.

The genes are TRBV5-1 and TRBJ2-7; TRBD2 matches at 11 bases. In germline, CDR1 is SGHRS, CDR2 YFSETQ. The CDR3 runs to 16 residues. V shed 2 bases and J 5 bases; nucleotides not matched to a gene: 9. In DNA form, the CDR3 reads TGCGCCAGCAGCTTAGGCTTAACTAGCGGGGGAAACGAGCAGTACTTC. Residues: CASSLGLTSGGNEQYF.

J is TRBJ2-1 and V is TRBV3-1 (or the pseudogene TRBV3-2); D is possibly TRBD2 (6 bases). The germline V gene has CDR1 LGHDT and CDR2 YNNKEL (reference sequence). This CDR3 is built from 15 residues. V gave up 6 bases and J gave up 2 bases, with 14 bases separating them. The CDR3 DNA reads as TGTGCCAGCAGGGGGATGCGGGGACCCTACAATGAGCAGTTCTTC. It is translated as CASRGMRGPYNEQFF.

The chain joins TRBV11-2 to TRBJ1-1; 7 positions match TRBD1. V was clipped by 5 bases and J by 6 bases; unmatched bases: 9. This CDR3 has 14 amino acids. Germline CDR1 is SGHAT and CDR2 is FQNNGV. CDR3 DNA sequence: TGTGCCAGCAGCCCCCGACAGGGTGCGGCTGAAGCTTTCTTT. Protein sequence: CASSPRQGAAEAFF.

The chain is built from TRBV7-2 and TRBJ2-7; D possibly corresponds to TRBD1 (6 bases). Germline CDR1 reads SGHTA; CDR2 reads FQGNSA. The CDR3 totals 15 residues. V was trimmed by 3 bases and J by 4 bases, leaving 16 bases between them. This CDR3 is CASSLGTLPSYEQYF. CDR3 in DNA: TGTGCCAGCAGCTTGGGGACATTACCCTCGTACGAGCAGTACTTC.

The V and J genes are TRBV30 and TRBJ1-2; 7 bases align to TRBD1. The CDR3 runs 12 residues. Germline trimming cut 4 bases from V and 7 bases from J; bases unmatched to any gene: 6. In germline, CDR1 is GTSNPN, CDR2 SVGIG (reference sequence). The CDR3 protein is CAWTRGQSGYTF. CDR3 DNA sequence: TGTGCCTGGACGAGGGGGCAGAGTGGCTACACCTTC.

The gene calls are TRBV14 and TRBJ1-2; TRBD1 agrees at 9 bases. V trimming: 1 base; J trimming: 3 bases; junction bases outside the gene matches: 3. The germline CDR1 and CDR2 sequences are SGHDN and FVKESK. The CDR3 sequence is 15 residues long. The CDR3 nucleotides read TGTGCCAGCAGCCAAGCCGGGACAGGGTACTATGGCTACACCTTC. This codes for CASSQAGTGYYGYTF.

The V gene is TRBV28, the J gene TRBJ1-1; tentatively, D is TRBD1 (5 bases). The V end was cut by 3 bases, the J end by 1 base, with 9 bases between. The CDR3 loop spans 14 amino acids. Germline V CDR1 and CDR2: MDHEN, SYDVKM. In nucleotides, the CDR3 is TGTGCCAGCAGTTTGGGGCAGAGGAACACTGAAGCTTTCTTT. Protein product: CASSLGQRNTEAFF.

This clone appeared a single time. The V and J genes are TRBV28 and TRBJ2-7; TRBD2 matches at 10 bases. The V segment lost 7 bases and the J segment 3 bases; nucleotides outside the gene matches: 15. Germline CDR1 MDHEN, CDR2 SYDVKM. CDR3 length: 17 residues. Here the CDR3 reads CASTPRLAGVHGYEQYF. The CDR3 DNA follows: TGTGCCAGCACGCCCCGGCTAGCGGGAGTACACGGCTACGAGCAGTACTTC.

The chain joins TRBV21-1 to TRBJ2-7; the table gives TRBD2 as D, unverified against the DNA. TRBV21-1 is given as a pseudogene. The CDR3 loop spans 20 amino acids. The DNA of the CDR3 is TGTGCCAGCACCACTCAACGGTGTAAGCGGGAGAGGCAAGATTCCTACGAGCAGTACTTC. It is translated as CASTTQRCKRERQDSYEQYF.

This chain links TRBV19 with TRBJ2-1; possible D gene TRBD1, 6 bases. Germline-derived CDR1 and CDR2 are LNHDA and SQIVND (reference sequence). With 6 bases removed from V and 0 bases from J, the gap between germline ends came to 15 bases. The CDR3 loop spans 16 amino acids. As DNA, the CDR3 is TGTGCCAGTAGCCGACAGGTCCCAAGCTCCTACAATGAGCAGTTCTTC. Translating gives CASSRQVPSSYNEQFF.

This clone was seen only once. This chain links TRBV6-2 or TRBV6-3 with TRBJ2-7, with D possibly matching TRBD1 (5 bases). Trimming cost V 4 bases and J 5 bases, with 12 bases left between them. This CDR3 has 13 amino acids. Germline V gives CDR1 MNHEY, CDR2 SVGEGT. The CDR3 sequence: CASSSRQFDEQYF. The DNA for the CDR3 is TGTGCCAGCAGTTCTAGACAGTTTGACGAGCAGTACTTC.

This clone was seen a single time. The rearrangement uses TRBV6-5 and TRBJ2-1; TRBD2 matches 10 bases. Per germline, CDR1 MNHEY and CDR2 SVGAGI. The CDR3 is 15 amino acids. Trimming at V came to 6 bases and at J to 6 bases, leaving 8 bases not matched to a gene. The CDR3 region is CASRPPGLASNEQFF. For the CDR3, the DNA is TGTGCCAGCAGGCCCCCGGGACTAGCGTCCAATGAGCAGTTCTTC.

This chain joins TRBV3-1 (or the pseudogene TRBV3-2) and TRBJ2-7, with D possibly being TRBD1 (5 bases). This CDR3 has 13 amino acids. Between the trimmed V and J ends, which lost 0 bases and 2 bases, there was a span of 5 bases. Germline assignment: CDR1 LGHDT and CDR2 YNNKEL (reference sequence). CDR3 region: CASSQEGAYEQYF. The CDR3 DNA reads as TGTGCCAGCAGCCAAGAAGGGGCCTACGAGCAGTACTTC.

The genes are TRBV4-2 and TRBJ1-2, with 9 bases aligning to TRBD1. The V gene end was trimmed by 4 bases and the J gene end by 8 bases; junction bases not matched to a gene: 14. The CDR3 contains 16 residues. The germline V gene encodes CDR1 LGHNA and CDR2 YNFKEQ. Here the CDR3 DNA reads TGTGCCAGCAGCCGGCGGGACAGGGAGGTCCGGGAAGGCTACACCTTC. Its translation is CASSRRDREVREGYTF.

This clone was observed a handful of times. The gene calls are TRBV27 and TRBJ1-4, with a possible D match to TRBD1 (5 bases). CDR3 length equals 19 residues. V was pared by 5 bases and J by 3 bases, with 25 bases between. From germline, CDR1 is MNHEY and CDR2 SMNVEV (reference sequence). For the CDR3, the DNA is TGTGCCAGCAGTCCCTACCCCCCCTCCCCTGGGGACTCTAATGAAAAACTGTTTTTT. Protein sequence: CASSPYPPSPGDSNEKLFF.

The chain combines TRBV24-1 with TRBJ2-1; 9 bases are a match to TRBD2. Germline V gene sequence: CDR1 KGHDR, CDR2 SFDVKD. This CDR3 comprises 17 residues. The V and J ends lost 4 bases and 6 bases, in that order; junction bases with no gene match: 12. DNA of the CDR3: TGTGCCACCAGTGACTCCCCCCACGCGGGAGGGTCCAATGAGCAGTTCTTC. Amino acids: CATSDSPHAGGSNEQFF.